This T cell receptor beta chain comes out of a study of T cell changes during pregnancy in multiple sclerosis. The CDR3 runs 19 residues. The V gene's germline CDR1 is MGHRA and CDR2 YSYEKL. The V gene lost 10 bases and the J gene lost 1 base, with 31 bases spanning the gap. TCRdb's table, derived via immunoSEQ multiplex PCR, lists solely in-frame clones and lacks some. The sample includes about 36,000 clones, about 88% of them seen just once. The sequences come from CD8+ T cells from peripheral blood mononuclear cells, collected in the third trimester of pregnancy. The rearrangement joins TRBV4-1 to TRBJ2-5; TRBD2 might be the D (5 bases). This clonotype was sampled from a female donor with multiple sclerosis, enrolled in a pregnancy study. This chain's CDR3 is CAKTWRLTSKLMRQETQYF. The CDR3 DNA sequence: TGCGCCAAGACGTGGAGGCTCACGAGCAAGTTGATGCGCCAAGAGACCCAGTACTTC.